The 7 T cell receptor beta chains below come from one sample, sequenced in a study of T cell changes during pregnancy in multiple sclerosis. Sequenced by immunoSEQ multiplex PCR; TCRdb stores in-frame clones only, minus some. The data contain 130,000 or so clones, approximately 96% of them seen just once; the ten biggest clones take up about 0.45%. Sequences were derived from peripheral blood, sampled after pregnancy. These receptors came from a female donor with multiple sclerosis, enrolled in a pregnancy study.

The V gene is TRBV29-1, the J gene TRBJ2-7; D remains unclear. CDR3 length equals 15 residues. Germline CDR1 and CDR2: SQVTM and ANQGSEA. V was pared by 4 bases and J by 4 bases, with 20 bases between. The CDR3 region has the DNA TGCAGCGTTGGACCGGCGAGGTCCCGTAGGTACGAGCAGTACTTC. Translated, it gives CSVGPARSRRYEQYF.

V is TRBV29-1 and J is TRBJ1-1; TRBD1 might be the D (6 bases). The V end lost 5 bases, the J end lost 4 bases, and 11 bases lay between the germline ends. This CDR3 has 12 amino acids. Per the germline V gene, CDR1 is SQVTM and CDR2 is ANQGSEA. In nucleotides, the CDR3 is TGCAGCGTTAAAACAGGGAGCACTGAAGCTTTCTTT. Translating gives CSVKTGSTEAFF.

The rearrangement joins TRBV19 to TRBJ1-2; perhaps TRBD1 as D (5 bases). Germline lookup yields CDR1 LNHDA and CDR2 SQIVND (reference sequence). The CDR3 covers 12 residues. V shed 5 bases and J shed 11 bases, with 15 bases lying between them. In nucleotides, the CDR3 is TGTGCCAGTAGTGCCCTGACAGCTTTTTACACCTTC. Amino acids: CASSALTAFYTF.

CDR3 residues: CASSHRTSGAPANEQFF. The CDR3 region has the DNA TGTGCCAGCAGTCACAGGACTAGCGGAGCCCCCGCCAATGAGCAGTTCTTC. The chain uses TRBV27 and TRBJ2-1, with TRBD2 matching over 10 bases. Germline V gives CDR1 MNHEY, CDR2 SMNVEV (reference sequence). The CDR3 is 17 residues long. J was trimmed by 6 bases and V by 5 bases; bases with no gene match: 13.

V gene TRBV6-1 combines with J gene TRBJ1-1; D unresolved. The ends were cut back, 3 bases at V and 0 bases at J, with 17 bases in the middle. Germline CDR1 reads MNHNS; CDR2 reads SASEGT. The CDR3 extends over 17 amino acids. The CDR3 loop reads CASSEGRTAYMNTEAFF. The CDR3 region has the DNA TGTGCCAGCAGTGAGGGGAGGACGGCATATATGAACACTGAAGCTTTCTTT.

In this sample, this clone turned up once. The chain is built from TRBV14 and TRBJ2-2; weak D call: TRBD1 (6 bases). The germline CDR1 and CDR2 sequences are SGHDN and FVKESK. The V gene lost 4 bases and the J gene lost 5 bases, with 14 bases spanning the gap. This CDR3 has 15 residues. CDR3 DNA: TGTGCCAGCAGCCCTCCGGGACATAGGACCGGGGAGCTGTTTTTT. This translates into CASSPPGHRTGELFF.

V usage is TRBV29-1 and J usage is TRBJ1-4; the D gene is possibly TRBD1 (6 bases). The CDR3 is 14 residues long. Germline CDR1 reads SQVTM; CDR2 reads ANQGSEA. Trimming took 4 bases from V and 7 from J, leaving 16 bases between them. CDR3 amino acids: CSVGWTATPEKLFF. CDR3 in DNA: TGCAGCGTTGGATGGACAGCGACCCCTGAAAAACTGTTTTTT.